A single sample gave rise to the 2 T cell receptor beta chains below, sequenced in a study of post-analysis software for immune sequencing data. Overall study findings and caveats: The study found TRBV5-6, TRBV5-1 and TRBV20-1 among a handful of TRBV segments more frequent in patients than controls.

Their specific antigens are unknown. TCR beta libraries were prepared from cDNA with unique molecular identifiers. TCRdb independently ran MiXCR on the PCR reads; one entry per CDR3 protein. Of around 500,000 distinct CDR3 sequences listed, around 36% are singletons. Material for sequencing was blood. The receptors were gathered from a girl between 2 and 17 years old with multiple sclerosis.

V usage is TRBV5-6 and J usage is TRBJ2-3, with D unresolved. Trimming shortened V by 0 bases and J by 1 base, and 12 bases separated the two germline ends. In germline, CDR1 is SGHDT, CDR2 YYEEEE. The CDR3 has 16 residues. The CDR3 spells CASSLVHSSGTDTQYF. CDR3 in DNA: TGTGCCAGCAGCTTGGTTCATTCATCAGGCACAGATACGCAGTATTTT. The full variable domain, rest sourced from reference TRBV5-6 and TRBJ2-3, is DAGVTQSPTHLIKTRGQQVTLRCSPKSGHDTVSWYQQALGQGPQFIFQYYEEEERQRGNFPDRFSGHQFPNYSSELNVNALLLGDSALYLCASSLVHSSGTDTQYFGPGTRLTVL.

The table lists this clonotype with a few counts. The CDR3 protein is CASSVLTGWDLTEAFF. The CDR3 nucleotides are TGTGCCAGCAGCGTACTAACAGGGTGGGATCTCACTGAAGCTTTCTTT. The chain links TRBV9 to TRBJ1-1; D may be TRBD1 (6 bases). Germline-derived CDR1 and CDR2 are SGDLS and YYNGEE. Trimming took 1 base from V and 4 from J, leaving 17 bases between them. The CDR3 is 16 amino acids.